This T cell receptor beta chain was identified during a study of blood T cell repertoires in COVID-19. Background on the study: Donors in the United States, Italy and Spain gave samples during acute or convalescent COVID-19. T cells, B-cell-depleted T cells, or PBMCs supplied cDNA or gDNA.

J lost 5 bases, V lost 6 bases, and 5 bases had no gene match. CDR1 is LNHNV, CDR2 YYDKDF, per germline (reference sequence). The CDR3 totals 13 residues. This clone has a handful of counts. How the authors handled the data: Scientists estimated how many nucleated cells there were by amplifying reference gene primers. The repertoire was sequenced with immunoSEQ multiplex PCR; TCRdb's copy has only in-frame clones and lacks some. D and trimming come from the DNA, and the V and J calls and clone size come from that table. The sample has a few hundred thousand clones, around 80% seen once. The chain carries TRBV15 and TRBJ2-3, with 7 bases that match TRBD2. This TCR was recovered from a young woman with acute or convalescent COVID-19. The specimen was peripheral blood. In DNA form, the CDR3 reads TGTGCCACCAGGCGGGAGCTCCAAGATACGCAGTATTTT. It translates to CATRRELQDTQYF.